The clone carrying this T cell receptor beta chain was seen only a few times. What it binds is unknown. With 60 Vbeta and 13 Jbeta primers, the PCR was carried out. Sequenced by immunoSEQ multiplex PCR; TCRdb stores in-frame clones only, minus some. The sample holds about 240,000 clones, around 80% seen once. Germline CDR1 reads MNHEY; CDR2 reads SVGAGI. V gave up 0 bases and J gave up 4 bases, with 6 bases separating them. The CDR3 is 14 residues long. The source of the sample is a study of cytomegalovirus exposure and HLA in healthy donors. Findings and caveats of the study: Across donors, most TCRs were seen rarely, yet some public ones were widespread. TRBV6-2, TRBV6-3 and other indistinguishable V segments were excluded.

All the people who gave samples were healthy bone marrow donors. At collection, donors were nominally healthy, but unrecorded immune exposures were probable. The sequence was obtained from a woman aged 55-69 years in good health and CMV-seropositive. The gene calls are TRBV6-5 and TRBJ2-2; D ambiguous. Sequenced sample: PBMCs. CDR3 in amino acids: CASSYSAATGELFF. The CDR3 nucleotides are TGTGCCAGCAGTTACTCGGCTGCCACCGGGGAGCTGTTTTTT.